One sample yielded the 29 T cell receptor beta chains listed below, sequenced in a study of blood T cell repertoires in COVID-19. The table came from immunoSEQ multiplex PCR; TCRdb's copy has only in-frame clones and leaves some out. The sample lists some 150,000 clones, about four fifths seen once, with under 3% in the top ten. The material sequenced was peripheral blood. These receptors were taken from a human donor with acute or convalescent COVID-19. The donor label of this sample is uncertain.

The genes are TRBV23-1 and TRBJ1-1; 7 bases line up with TRBD1. TRBV23-1 counts as an open reading frame of uncertain function. Trimming at V came to 3 bases and at J to 5 bases, leaving 0 bases not matched to a gene. The CDR3 sequence is 12 residues long. CDR3 in amino acids: CASSHRGTEAFF. DNA of the CDR3: TGCGCCAGCAGTCACAGGGGGACTGAAGCTTTCTTT.

CDR3 sequence: CASSLQATNEKLFF. DNA of the CDR3: TGTGCCAGTAGTTTACAGGCTACCAATGAAAAACTGTTTTTT. This sequence joins TRBV19 and TRBJ1-4; the D gene is possibly TRBD1 (5 bases). Germline V gene data show CDR1 as LNHDA and CDR2 as SQIVND (reference sequence). This CDR3 has 14 amino acids. With 5 bases removed from V and 5 bases from J, the gap between germline ends came to 12 bases. The entire variable domain, with the rest obtained from reference TRBV19 and TRBJ1-4, is as follows: DGGITQSPKYLFRKEGQNVTLSCEQNLNHDAMYWYRQDPGQGLRLIYYSQIVNDFQKGDIAEGYSVSREKKESFPLTVTSAQKNPTAFYLCASSLQATNEKLFFGSGTQLSVL.

In its sample, this clone was seen a few times. The gene calls are TRBV5-1 and TRBJ2-2, with no clear D. Trimming stripped 0 bases from V and 0 bases from J, with 6 bases between. The germline CDR1 and CDR2 sequences are SGHRS and YFSETQ. The CDR3 is 15 residues long. The CDR3 sequence: CASSLGLTNTGELFF. CDR3 nucleotides: TGCGCCAGCAGCTTGGGGCTTACGAACACCGGGGAGCTGTTTTTT.

The chain links TRBV30 to TRBJ1-4; D is possibly TRBD1 (5 bases). Trimming removed 3 bases at V and 8 bases at J, with 10 bases between. CDR3 size: 12 residues. From germline, CDR1 is GTSNPN and CDR2 SVGIG (reference sequence). In DNA form, the CDR3 reads TGTGCCTGGAGCCCTGGGGGGGAAAAACTGTTTTTT. Its protein is CAWSPGGEKLFF.

This clone appeared a few times. This chain connects TRBV12-3 or TRBV12-4 to TRBJ2-3; D is unresolved. The CDR3 has 12 residues. Trimming stripped 5 bases from V and 1 base from J, with 4 bases between. Here the CDR3 reads CASSGRTDTQYF. For the CDR3, the DNA is TGTGCCAGCAGTGGGCGCACAGATACGCAGTATTTT.

The CDR3 DNA reads TGTGCCCGCGAGCAGGTACAAGAGACCCAGTACTTC. Translating gives CAREQVQETQYF. The genes are TRBV2 and TRBJ2-5; D is ambiguous. CDR3 size: 12 residues. Trimming cost V 11 bases and J 2 bases, with 12 bases left between them. Germline CDR1 reads SNHLY; CDR2 reads FYNNEI. The variable domain in full, completed from reference TRBV2 and TRBJ2-5, reads EPEVTQTPSHQVTQMGQEVILRCVPISNHLYFYWYRQILGQKVEFLVSFYNNEISEKSEIFDDQFSVERPDGSNFTLKIRSTKLEDSAMYFCAREQVQETQYFGPGTRLLVL.

Points on this clone: Mismatch with germline at one junction end may stem from a read error. The chain carries TRBV7-7 and TRBJ1-6; D not resolved. Per germline, CDR1 SSHAT and CDR2 FNYEAQ (reference sequence). The length of the CDR3 is 13 residues. The CDR3 DNA sequence: TGTGCTAGCAGCCCCGACATGGCGGGACCCCTCCACTTT. As protein: CASSPDMAGPLHF.

The rearrangement uses TRBV28 and TRBJ1-3, with D perhaps TRBD1 (5 bases). Germline lookup yields CDR1 MDHEN and CDR2 SYDVKM. V was cut by 6 bases and J by 5 bases, with 14 bases left in between. The length of the CDR3 is 14 residues. For the CDR3, the DNA is TGTGCCAGCAGCAAAAGGGAGGGGAGAAACACCATATATTTT. Residues: CASSKREGRNTIYF.

This clone appeared a few times. The gene calls are TRBV19 and TRBJ2-2; D call uncertain. V lost 10 bases to trimming and J lost 3 bases, with 9 bases between them. The CDR3 length is 12 residues. In germline, CDR1 is LNHDA, CDR2 SQIVND (reference sequence). In nucleotides, the CDR3 is TGTGCCACGAGACGGGACACCGGGGAGCTGTTTTTT. Encoded protein: CATRRDTGELFF.

This chain connects TRBV9 to TRBJ2-5; TRBD1 matches 7 bases. The V segment lost 2 bases and the J segment 2 bases; nucleotides outside the gene matches: 3. Germline lookup yields CDR1 SGDLS and CDR2 YYNGEE. The CDR3 contains 14 residues. This chain's CDR3 is CASSVGTAQETQYF. As DNA, the CDR3 is TGTGCCAGCAGCGTCGGGACAGCTCAAGAGACCCAGTACTTC. Full variable domain (remainder filled in from reference TRBV9 and TRBJ2-5): DSGVTQTPKHLITATGQRVTLRCSPRSGDLSVYWYQQSLDQGLQFLIQYYNGEERAKGNILERFSAQQFPDLHSELNLSSLELGDSALYFCASSVGTAQETQYFGPGTRLLVL.

The chain recombines TRBV23-1 with TRBJ2-5, with 7 bases identical to TRBD1. TRBV23-1 qualifies as an ORF whose function is uncertain. J lost 4 bases, V lost 0 bases, and 14 bases had no gene match. CDR3 length: 18 amino acids. The CDR3: CASSQSLYLQGLRETQYF. The CDR3 DNA reads TGCGCCAGCAGTCAATCGCTTTATTTACAGGGGTTGCGAGAGACCCAGTACTTC.

This sequence joins TRBV19 and TRBJ1-1; 7 nucleotides line up with TRBD1. Germline values: CDR1 LNHDA, CDR2 SQIVND (reference sequence). V lost 5 bases to trimming and J lost 1 base; unmatched junction nucleotides: 7. This CDR3 comprises 15 residues. The CDR3 DNA reads as TGTGCCAGTAGTGCGTACAGGGGTCGGAACACTGAAGCTTTCTTT. Its translation is CASSAYRGRNTEAFF.

The chain joins TRBV5-1 to TRBJ2-7, with TRBD2 identical over 12 bases. Trimming took 5 bases from V and 3 from J; bases not matched to a gene: 6. This CDR3 contains 15 residues. Germline assignment: CDR1 SGHRS and CDR2 YFSETQ. The CDR3 DNA reads as TGCGCCAGCAGTCTCCGACTAGCGGGAGACTACGAGCAGTACTTC. Translated: CASSLRLAGDYEQYF.

In DNA form, the CDR3 reads TGCGCCAGCAGCCAAGAGGGCAGAAATAGCAATCAGCCCCAGCATTTT. Translating it yields CASSQEGRNSNQPQHF. This chain uses TRBV4-1 with TRBJ1-5; D call uncertain. V dropped 0 bases and J dropped 0 bases, with 9 bases sitting between them. CDR1 and CDR2 (germline): MGHRA, YSYEKL. The CDR3 has 16 amino acids.

CDR3 protein: CASQPGGSTDTQYF. The CDR3 DNA follows: TGTGCCAGCCAACCGGGGGGCAGCACAGATACGCAGTATTTT. The chain employs TRBV2 and TRBJ2-3; perhaps TRBD2 as D (7 bases). The CDR3 is 14 amino acids. V gave up 8 bases and J gave up 0 bases, with 12 bases separating them. Germline V lookup: CDR1 SNHLY, CDR2 FYNNEI.

V usage is TRBV29-1 and J usage is TRBJ2-7; 8 positions agree with TRBD1. V was clipped by 7 bases and J by 3 bases; unmatched bases: 11. The CDR3 length is 14 residues. Per germline, CDR1 SQVTM and CDR2 ANQGSEA. CDR3 sequence: CSAYHRDRSYEQYF. DNA of the CDR3: TGCAGCGCCTACCACCGGGACAGGAGCTACGAGCAGTACTTC.

This sequence joins TRBV19 and TRBJ2-1; 8 bases map to TRBD2. The CDR3 covers 16 residues. The J segment lost 1 base and the V segment lost 1 base, leaving 3 bases of the junction unmatched. Germline V gives CDR1 LNHDA, CDR2 SQIVND (reference sequence). CDR3: CASSIVASGSYNEQFF. The CDR3 bases are TGTGCCAGTAGTATAGTCGCTAGCGGGTCCTACAATGAGCAGTTCTTC.

This sequence joins TRBV19 and TRBJ2-3; D call uncertain. V lost 10 bases, J lost 4 bases, and 18 bases lay in between. CDR1 and CDR2 from the germline V gene are LNHDA and SQIVND (reference sequence). The CDR3 totals 14 residues. This chain's CDR3 is CATALLTNADTQYF. The CDR3 coding sequence is TGTGCCACCGCGTTACTCACGAACGCAGATACGCAGTATTTT.

The count of this clone is one. The chain uses TRBV19 and TRBJ1-5; 7 positions agree with TRBD1. Germline lookup yields CDR1 LNHDA and CDR2 SQIVND (reference sequence). The CDR3 has 15 residues. The V gene end was trimmed by 7 bases and the J gene end by 2 bases; junction bases not matched to a gene: 8. CDR3 region: CASNPVGQRNQPQHF. CDR3 nucleotide sequence: TGTGCCAGTAACCCGGTGGGACAGCGCAATCAGCCCCAGCATTTT.

The V gene is TRBV7-9, the J gene TRBJ1-3, with 10 bases fitting TRBD1. CDR3 length: 14 amino acids. V was pared by 3 bases and J by 7 bases, with 3 bases of the junction left unmatched. CDR1 and CDR2 (germline): SEHNR, FQNEAQ (reference sequence). CDR3 DNA: TGTGCCAGCAGCTTTGCGGACAGGGGGAACACCATATATTTT. Translated, it gives CASSFADRGNTIYF.

This chain links TRBV18 with TRBJ2-7; the D gene is possibly TRBD1 (6 bases). V lost 3 bases and J 3 bases, leaving 18 bases between the germline ends. The CDR3 length is 16 residues. Germline values: CDR1 KGHSH, CDR2 LQKENI. The CDR3 region is CASSPPTGLGSYEQYF. Here the CDR3 DNA reads TGTGCCAGCTCACCGCCCACAGGGTTAGGTAGCTACGAGCAGTACTTC.

The chain employs TRBV5-1 and TRBJ2-3; D possibly corresponds to TRBD1 (6 bases). V lost 0 bases and J lost 2, with 13 bases in between. The CDR3 extends over 16 amino acids. The V gene's germline CDR1 is SGHRS and CDR2 YFSETQ. In nucleotides, the CDR3 is TGCGCCAGCAGCTTGGCCGTGGCAGGGGACACAGATACGCAGTATTTT. This codes for CASSLAVAGDTDTQYF. The full variable domain, with the rest looked up from reference TRBV5-1 and TRBJ2-3, is KAGVTQTPRYLIKTRGQQVTLSCSPISGHRSVSWYQQTPGQGLQFLFEYFSETQRNKGNFPGRFSGRQFSNSRSEMNVSTLELGDSALYLCASSLAVAGDTDTQYFGPGTRLTVL.

J is TRBJ1-5 and V is TRBV3-1 (or the pseudogene TRBV3-2), with unresolved D. Trimming pared 0 bases from V and 3 bases from J, leaving 6 bases between. In germline, CDR1 is LGHDT, CDR2 YNNKEL (reference sequence). The CDR3 extends over 14 amino acids. The CDR3 spells CASSQDRVNQPQHF. CDR3 DNA sequence: TGTGCCAGCAGCCAAGATCGGGTCAATCAGCCCCAGCATTTT.

With regard to this clone: The germline gene is not matched at one end of the junction; a read error may be the cause. This sequence joins TRBV2 and TRBJ2-1, with 9 bases matching TRBD2. The CDR3 spans 15 residues. Germline assignment: CDR1 SNHLY and CDR2 FYNNEI. CDR3 DNA: TGTGCCAGCAGAGAAGGGACTAGCCTAAGCTCTGAGCAGTTCTTC. Its translation is CASREGTSLSSEQFF. Full variable domain (outside the CDR3, taken from reference TRBV2 and TRBJ2-1): EPEVTQTPSHQVTQMGQEVILRCVPISNHLYFYWYRQILGQKVEFLVSFYNNEISEKSEIFDDQFSVERPDGSNFTLKIRSTKLEDSAMYFCASREGTSLSSEQFFGPGTRLTVL.

This chain links TRBV19 with TRBJ2-7; perhaps TRBD1 as D (5 bases). This CDR3 is 17 amino acids long. The V gene's germline CDR1 is LNHDA and CDR2 SQIVND (reference sequence). Trimming took 6 bases from V and 0 from J, leaving 21 bases between them. The CDR3 here is CASSQKATAIVSYEQYF. CDR3 nucleotides: TGTGCCAGTAGCCAAAAAGCGACAGCTATAGTCTCCTACGAGCAGTACTTC.

The rearrangement joins TRBV5-3 to TRBJ1-5; a possible D gene is TRBD1 (5 bases). TRBV5-3 is an ORF, and what it does is uncertain. V was trimmed by 0 bases and J by 0 bases, leaving 13 bases between them. The CDR3 length is 17 residues. The CDR3 loop is CARSLEGDPYSNQPQHF. Here the CDR3 DNA reads TGTGCCAGAAGCTTGGAAGGGGATCCTTATAGCAATCAGCCCCAGCATTTT.

The rearrangement links TRBV19 to TRBJ1-2, with TRBD1 identical over 8 bases. J was trimmed by 6 bases and V by 5 bases; bases with no gene match: 5. This CDR3 spans 13 amino acids. CDR1 and CDR2 (germline): LNHDA, SQIVND (reference sequence). CDR3: CASSEGQGDGYTF. The CDR3 coding sequence is TGTGCCAGTAGTGAAGGACAGGGTGATGGCTACACCTTC.

This CDR3 is CASSEWRGPGDEQYF. The DNA of the CDR3 is TGTGCCAGCAGTGAATGGAGGGGTCCGGGGGACGAGCAGTACTTC. The V gene is TRBV25-1, the J gene TRBJ2-7; tentatively, D is TRBD2 (6 bases). The germline gives CDR1 MGHDK, CDR2 SYGVNS. Trimming took 1 base from V and 5 from J, leaving 15 bases between them. This CDR3 has 15 residues.

This chain connects TRBV12-3 or TRBV12-4 to TRBJ1-2, with TRBD1 matching 8 bases. This CDR3 has 13 residues. Trimming cost V 10 bases and J 4 bases; bases outside gene matches: 8. The CDR3 protein is CATSRGPTYGYTF. Here the CDR3 DNA reads TGTGCCACCTCCAGGGGGCCTACCTATGGCTACACCTTC.